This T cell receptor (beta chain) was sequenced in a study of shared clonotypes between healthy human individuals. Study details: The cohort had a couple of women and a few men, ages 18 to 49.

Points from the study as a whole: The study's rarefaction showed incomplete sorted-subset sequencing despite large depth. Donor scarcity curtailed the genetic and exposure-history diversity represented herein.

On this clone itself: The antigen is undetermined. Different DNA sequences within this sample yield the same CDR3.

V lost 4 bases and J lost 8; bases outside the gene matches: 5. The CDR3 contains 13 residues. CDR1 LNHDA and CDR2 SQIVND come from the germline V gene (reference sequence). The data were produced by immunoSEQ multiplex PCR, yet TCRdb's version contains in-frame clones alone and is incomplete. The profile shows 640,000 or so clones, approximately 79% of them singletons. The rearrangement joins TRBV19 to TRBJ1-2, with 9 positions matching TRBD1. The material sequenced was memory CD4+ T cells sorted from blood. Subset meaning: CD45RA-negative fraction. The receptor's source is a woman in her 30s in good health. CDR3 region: CASSTRTGDGYTF. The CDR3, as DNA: TGTGCCAGTAGTACCCGGACAGGGGACGGCTACACCTTC.